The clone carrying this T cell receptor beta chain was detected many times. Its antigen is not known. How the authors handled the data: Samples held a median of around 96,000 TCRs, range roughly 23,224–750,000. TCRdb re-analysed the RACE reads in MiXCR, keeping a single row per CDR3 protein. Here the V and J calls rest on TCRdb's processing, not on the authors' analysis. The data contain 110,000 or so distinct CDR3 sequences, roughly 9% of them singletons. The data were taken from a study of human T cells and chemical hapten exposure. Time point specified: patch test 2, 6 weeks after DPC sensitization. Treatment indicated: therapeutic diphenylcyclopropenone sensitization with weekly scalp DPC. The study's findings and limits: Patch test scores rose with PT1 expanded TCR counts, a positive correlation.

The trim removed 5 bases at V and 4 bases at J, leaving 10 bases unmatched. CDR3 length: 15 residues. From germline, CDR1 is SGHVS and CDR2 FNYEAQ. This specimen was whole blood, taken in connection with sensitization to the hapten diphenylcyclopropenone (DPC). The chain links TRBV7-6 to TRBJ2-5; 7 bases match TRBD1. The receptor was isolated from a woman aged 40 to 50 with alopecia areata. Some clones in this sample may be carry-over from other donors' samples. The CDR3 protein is CASSQGVRAGETQYF. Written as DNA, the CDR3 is TGTGCCAGCAGCCAGGGGGTCAGGGCCGGAGAGACCCAGTACTTC.